This T cell receptor (beta chain) derives from a study of immune heterogeneity within non-small cell lung tumors listed by TCRdb under 2018. Context from the whole study: By histology, a few squamous cell carcinomas, nine to ten non-squamous carcinomas and 1 tumor not otherwise specified were included. Whole-exome sequencing, RNA-seq and TCR beta repertoire sequencing were combined for multiple spatially distinct regions from each NSCLC tumor so that intratumoral immune heterogeneity could be examined. Transcriptome data were available for just 35 to 50 loci from around 12 patients, whereas TCR repertoire analysis spanned 55 to 70 tumor loci from roughly 14 patients. For mutant peptides 8 to 11 amino acids long, netMHCpan-3.0 predicted neoantigen binding to the HLA alleles of each patient. General findings and caveats noted by the study authors: For the most part, high-frequency TCR beta clonotypes differed from one individual patient to another. Local T-cell repertoire clonality showed a statistically significant but moderate positive correlation with local tumor mutational burden (R around 0.31). Within a patient, identical dominant CDR3B clonotypes were found to recur across loci, yet unique high-frequency clones were also harbored in different tumor locations.

Genomic DNA extracted from bulk tumor tissue served as TCR template, with about 600 ng gDNA amplified per sample. During surgery, multiple biopsies were taken from each primary tumor, with sampling sites spaced as far apart as possible within the tumor mass. Patients in the study cohort, which was described as untreated, were newly diagnosed NSCLC cases going through curative surgery. The samples came from 15 or so patients with newly diagnosed non-small cell lung cancer who were having surgery intended to be curative. Two independent pathologists examined the resected tumor masses. Only DNA and RNA samples of high quality went on to sequencing. The V and J ends are trimmed by 3 bases and 7 bases, leaving 12 bases between them. The germline V gene provides CDR1 MDHEN and CDR2 SYDVKM. Its CDR3 holds 14 amino acids, cysteine through phenylalanine. The CDR3 DNA has 42 bases and is translated from base 1.

This clonotype was found a few times. Its recognized antigen is unknown. One base away there is no much larger clone; base qualities are not given. The TCR beta CDR3 region was amplified with a multiplex PCR system whose first round of around 11 cycles used 32 V-gene forward primers and 13 J-gene reverse primers. First-round PCR used a QIAGEN Multiplex PCR Kit, and primer sequences were filed in Chinese patent CN105087789A. A second PCR round added Illumina universal primers using the Phusion High-Fidelity PCR Kit. The TCR libraries underwent paired-end sequencing with a read length of 151 bp on the Illumina HiSeq X Ten platform. The study's own analysis went as follows. Reads without multiplex PCR primers were removed using Cutadapt, read pairs were merged using PEAR, and CDR3 regions were called using MiXCR with default settings. Shannon entropy measured repertoire diversity, while clonality was calculated as one minus the Shannon entropy divided by the ln of the count of productive unique sequences. A clonotype counted as a dominant or high-frequency T-cell clone when its frequency was 0.5% or higher. The public sequencing data were trimmed at Q25 with fastp and processed into clonotypes with MiXCR by TCRdb, which kept only in-frame beta chains. Rows are combined by CDR3 protein, so each entry shows the most common genes and DNA. The V and J calls were determined by TCRdb, not by the authors. This sample is represented by over 1,000 distinct CDR3 sequences; more than 25% of them were singletons. The biggest ten clones account for about 39% of the sample.

This receptor was taken from a man aged 60 to 75 with non-small cell lung cancer. The sequencing sample was made of lung tumor tissue. This chain joins TRBV28 to TRBJ1-4, with an unclear D gene assignment. The CDR3 has the sequence CASSFGLGSEKLFF. The bases are TGTGCCAGCAGTTTTGGCCTAGGGAGTGAAAAACTGTTTTTT.